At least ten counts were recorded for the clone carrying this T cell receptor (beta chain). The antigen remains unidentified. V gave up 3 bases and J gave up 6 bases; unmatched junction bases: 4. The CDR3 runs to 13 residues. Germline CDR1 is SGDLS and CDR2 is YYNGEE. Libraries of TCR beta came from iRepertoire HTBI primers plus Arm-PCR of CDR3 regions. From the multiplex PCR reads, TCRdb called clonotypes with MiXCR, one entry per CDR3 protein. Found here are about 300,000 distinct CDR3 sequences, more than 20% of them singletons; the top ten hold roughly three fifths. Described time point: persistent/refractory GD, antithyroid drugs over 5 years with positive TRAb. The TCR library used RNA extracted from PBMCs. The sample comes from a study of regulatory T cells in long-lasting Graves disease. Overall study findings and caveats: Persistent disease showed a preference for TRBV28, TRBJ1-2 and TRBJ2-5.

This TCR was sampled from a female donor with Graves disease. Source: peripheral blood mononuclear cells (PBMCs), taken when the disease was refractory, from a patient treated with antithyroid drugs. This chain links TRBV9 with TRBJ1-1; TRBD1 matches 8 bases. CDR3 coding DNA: TGTGCCAGCAGCGCCGGGACAGGCTCTGAAGCTTTCTTT. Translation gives CASSAGTGSEAFF.